This TCR beta chain was observed in a study of shared clonotypes between healthy human individuals. Concerning this clone: As yet, its antigen is unknown.

Whole-study results and caveats: In having few donors, the study represented limited genetic and exposure-history diversity.

The donors, healthy adults who were HIV-negative, had experienced no recent acute infections or vaccinations. CD4+ cells yielded CD45RA+ naive and CD45RA-negative memory subsets. The CDR3 extends over 18 amino acids. V lost 0 bases to trimming and J lost 3 bases, with 18 bases between them. The germline gives CDR1 SGHNT, CDR2 YENEEA. The table came from immunoSEQ multiplex PCR; TCRdb's copy has only in-frame clones and leaves some out. The repertoire holds some 900,000 clones, with about three quarters as singletons. This rearrangement joins TRBV11-3 to TRBJ2-1; TRBD1 is a possible D gene (6 bases). Sequencing was carried out using memory CD4+ T cells sorted from blood. Subset defined: CD45RA-negative fraction. The TCR was taken from a man aged 18 to 29 in good health. CDR3 coding DNA: TGTGCCAGCAGCTTAGATGGTCCACAGGGTGGGGGCTACAATGAGCAGTTCTTC. Translating it yields CASSLDGPQGGGYNEQFF. Combining the CDR3 with reference TRBV11-3 and TRBJ2-1 gives the whole variable domain EAGVVQSPRYKIIEKKQPVAFWCNPISGHNTLYWYLQNLGQGPELLIRYENEEAVDDSQLPKDRFSAERLKGVDSTLKIQPAELGDSAVYLCASSLDGPQGGGYNEQFFGPGTRLTVL.